This T cell receptor (beta chain) was captured by sequencing in a study of blood T cell repertoires in COVID-19. Background on the study: From T cells, B-cell-depleted T cells, or PBMCs came the material, which was cDNA or gDNA.

This CDR3 is built from 16 residues. Trimming removed 0 bases from V and 4 bases from J; junction bases left unmatched: 4. The germline gives CDR1 LGHNA, CDR2 YNFKEQ. Some clones are missing from TCRdb's copy, which holds only in-frame ones; the method was immunoSEQ multiplex PCR. The data contain 110,000 to 150,000 clones, over 80% of them singletons. Sequenced material: peripheral blood. This TCR came from a woman aged 45-65 years with acute or convalescent COVID-19. V usage is TRBV4-2 and J usage is TRBJ2-3; 10 bases match TRBD2. CDR3 in DNA: TGTGCCAGCAGCCAAGATAGGCTAGCGGGAGCAGATACGCAGTATTTT. Residues: CASSQDRLAGADTQYF.